These 16 T cell receptor beta chains came from one sample sequenced in a study of T-cell reconstitution after alpha-beta-depleted transplantation in children. TCRbeta library construction was performed incorporating unique molecular identifiers. TCRdb used MiXCR to reprocess the PCR reads, holding one entry per CDR3 protein. The data show about 200,000 distinct CDR3 sequences, about 14% seen once. The sample was PBMCs from the stem cell graft donor, taken from the stem cell graft. Receptors originate from a human donor who donated a stem cell graft to a child with acute lymphoblastic leukemia.

Only one count was recorded for this clonotype. The J gene is TRBJ1-4, the V gene TRBV11-3; no clear D gene. The length of the CDR3 is 15 residues. Germline CDR1 reads SGHNT; CDR2 reads YENEEA. Trimming removed 5 bases from V and 7 bases from J, with 17 bases in between. Written as DNA, the CDR3 is TGTGCCAGCAGCCCCGATCCCAGTTCGGGTGAAAAACTGTTTTTT. Protein product: CASSPDPSSGEKLFF.

The V call is TRBV11-2, the J call TRBJ1-1; 7 positions agree with TRBD1. The junction had 4 bases not matched to a gene; V was cut back by 6 bases and J by 0 bases. This CDR3 region has 14 residues. Germline loops: CDR1 SGHAT, CDR2 FQNNGV. CDR3 sequence reads: CASSRGQMNTEAFF. Written as DNA, the CDR3 is TGTGCCAGCAGTCGGGGACAGATGAACACTGAAGCTTTCTTT.

CDR3 region: CASSSTSELSDEQFF. The CDR3 nucleotides are TGCGCCAGCAGCTCAACTAGCGAACTTTCGGATGAGCAGTTCTTC. V and J are TRBV5-1 and TRBJ2-1; 7 bases match TRBD2. CDR1 and CDR2 (germline): SGHRS, YFSETQ. CDR3 length equals 15 residues. V dropped 3 bases and J dropped 8; count of bases not matched to a gene: 11.

This sequence joins TRBV5-1 and TRBJ2-7; TRBD1 might be the D (6 bases). Germline CDR1 is SGHRS and CDR2 is YFSETQ. V was clipped by 0 bases and J by 4 bases, with 20 bases between them. This CDR3 is 17 amino acids long. Here the CDR3 reads CASSLGRPAGEPYEQYF. CDR3 bases: TGCGCCAGCAGCTTGGGGCGGCCGGCAGGGGAGCCTTACGAGCAGTACTTC.

This clonotype was picked up many times. This chain connects TRBV25-1 to TRBJ2-4, with D tentatively TRBD2 (5 bases). Germline CDR1 and CDR2: MGHDK and SYGVNS. Between the trimmed V and J ends, which lost 8 bases and 8 bases, there was a span of 16 bases. The CDR3 is 13 residues long. CDR3 in DNA: TGTGCCAGCCACCCCGGGAACCCGGACATTCAGTACTTC. Its translation: CASHPGNPDIQYF.

This clonotype was found many times. The chain is built from TRBV5-1 and TRBJ2-7; 9 nucleotides match TRBD2. The CDR3 covers 16 residues. With V trimmed by 0 bases and J by 2 bases, 6 bases remained unmatched. Germline assignment: CDR1 SGHRS and CDR2 YFSETQ. CDR3 DNA sequence: TGCGCCAGCAGCTTGGCTAGCGGGATTCAAACCTACGAGCAGTACTTC. Its translation: CASSLASGIQTYEQYF.

This clonotype was seen at least ten times. This chain connects TRBV7-9 to TRBJ2-7; D is undetermined. The CDR3 contains 13 residues. V lost 1 base to trimming and J lost 7 bases, with 11 bases between them. The germline CDR1 and CDR2 sequences are SEHNR and FQNEAQ (reference sequence). CDR3 loop: CASSLEPSREQYF. In DNA, the CDR3 is TGTGCCAGCAGCTTAGAACCCTCCCGGGAGCAGTACTTC.

This clonotype has more than one count but fewer than ten. The V and J genes are TRBV7-2 and TRBJ1-6; D is uncertain. V was cut by 5 bases and J by 7 bases, with 18 bases left in between. The CDR3 extends over 16 amino acids. Per germline, CDR1 SGHTA and CDR2 FQGNSA. The CDR3 DNA is TGTGCCAGCAGCCCTAGTCGGGGATCGGGGAATTCACCCCTCCACTTT. Protein sequence: CASSPSRGSGNSPLHF.

This clonotype was observed many times. The CDR3 reads CSARTNRGGESYNEQFF. The DNA of the CDR3 is TGCAGTGCTAGGACTAACAGGGGAGGAGAGTCCTACAATGAGCAGTTCTTC. The chain is built from TRBV20-1 and TRBJ2-1; tentative D call: TRBD1 (7 bases). The V gene lost 3 bases and the J gene lost 1 base, with 19 bases spanning the gap. The V gene's germline CDR1 is DFQATT and CDR2 SNEGSKA (reference sequence). The CDR3 has 17 amino acids.

This clonotype was recorded at least ten times. J is TRBJ2-7 and V is TRBV20-1; D possibly matches TRBD1 or TRBD2 (5 bases each). Trimming removed 5 bases from V and 5 bases from J, with 10 bases in between. Germline V gene lookup returns CDR1 DFQATT and CDR2 SNEGSKA (reference sequence). CDR3 size: 11 residues. In nucleotides, the CDR3 is TGCAGTGCTGGGGCCGGGGACGAGCAGTACTTC. This encodes CSAGAGDEQYF.

In this sample, this clonotype turned up many times. The chain carries TRBV20-1 and TRBJ2-3; maybe TRBD2 (5 bases). Trimming pared 3 bases from V and 4 bases from J, leaving 17 bases between. Looked up from germline, CDR1 is DFQATT and CDR2 is SNEGSKA (reference sequence). This CDR3 region has 15 residues. As DNA, the CDR3 is TGCAGTGCTAGCTCCACTAGATCTTCGGCAGATACGCAGTATTTT. It encodes CSASSTRSSADTQYF.

The chain couples TRBV7-2 to TRBJ2-3; 7 nucleotides line up with TRBD1. Unmatched junction bases numbered 10, after V lost 1 base and J lost 6 bases. Germline V CDR1 and CDR2: SGHTA, FQGNSA. This CDR3 is 16 amino acids long. The CDR3 protein is CASSLEWDSELDTQYF. In DNA form, the CDR3 reads TGTGCCAGCAGCTTAGAGTGGGACAGCGAGCTCGATACGCAGTATTTT. The complete variable domain, with remaining parts taken from reference TRBV7-2 and TRBJ2-3, reads GAGVSQSPSNKVTEKGKDVELRCDPISGHTALYWYRQSLGQGLEFLIYFQGNSAPDKSGLPSDRFSAERTGGSVSTLTIQRTQQEDSAVYLCASSLEWDSELDTQYFGPGTRLTVL.

The rearrangement joins TRBV7-9 to TRBJ2-1; perhaps TRBD2 as D (5 bases). The germline V gene has CDR1 SEHNR and CDR2 FQNEAQ (reference sequence). The CDR3 is 15 amino acids. The V end lost 2 bases, the J end lost 9 bases, and 17 bases lay between the germline ends. Here the CDR3 reads CASSLNPSGVGEQFF. Here the CDR3 DNA reads TGTGCCAGCAGCTTAAACCCTTCCGGGGTCGGTGAGCAGTTCTTC. The whole variable domain, remainder taken from reference TRBV7-9 and TRBJ2-1, is DTGVSQNPRHKITKRGQNVTFRCDPISEHNRLYWYRQTLGQGPEFLTYFQNEAQLEKSRLLSDRFSAERPKGSFSTLEIQRTEQGDSAMYLCASSLNPSGVGEQFFGPGTRLTVL.

This clonotype was seen at least ten times. The chain uses TRBV5-1 and TRBJ2-2; 10 bases are shared with TRBD2. V lost 5 bases, J lost 5 bases, and 6 bases stayed unmatched. The CDR3 consists of 15 residues. Germline CDR1 reads SGHRS; CDR2 reads YFSETQ. The CDR3 sequence is CASSDLAGATGELFF. For the CDR3, the DNA is TGCGCCAGCAGTGATCTAGCGGGAGCTACCGGGGAGCTGTTTTTT.

This clonotype came up many times. The chain recombines TRBV7-2 with TRBJ2-5; 15 bases line up with TRBD2. The CDR3 length is 15 residues. Per germline, CDR1 SGHTA and CDR2 FQGNSA. The ends lost 5 bases at V and 4 bases at J; junction bases unmatched: 2. The CDR3 here is CASSGLAGGRETQYF. The CDR3, as DNA: TGTGCCAGCAGCGGACTAGCGGGAGGGCGAGAGACCCAGTACTTC.

At least ten counts were recorded for this clonotype. Here the CDR3 DNA reads TGTGCCAGCAGTTCCGCCGGGGGCACCATATATTTT. Translated, it gives CASSSAGGTIYF. The rearrangement links TRBV12-3 or TRBV12-4 to TRBJ1-3; possibly TRBD1 for D (5 bases). Trimming removed 4 bases at V and 9 bases at J, with 10 bases between. This CDR3 comprises 12 residues.